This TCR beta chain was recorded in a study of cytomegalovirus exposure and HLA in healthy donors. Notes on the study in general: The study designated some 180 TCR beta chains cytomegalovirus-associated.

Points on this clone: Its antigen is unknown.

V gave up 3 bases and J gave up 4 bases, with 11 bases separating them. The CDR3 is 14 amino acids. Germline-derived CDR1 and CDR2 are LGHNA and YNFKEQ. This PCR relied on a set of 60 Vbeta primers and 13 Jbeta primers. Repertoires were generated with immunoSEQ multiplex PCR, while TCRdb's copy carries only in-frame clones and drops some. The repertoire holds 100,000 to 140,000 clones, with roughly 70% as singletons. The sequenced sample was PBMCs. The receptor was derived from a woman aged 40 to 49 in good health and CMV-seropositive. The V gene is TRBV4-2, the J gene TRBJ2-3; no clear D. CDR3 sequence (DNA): TGTGCCAGCAGCCATCGATCTACAGCAGATACGCAGTATTTT. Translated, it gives CASSHRSTADTQYF.